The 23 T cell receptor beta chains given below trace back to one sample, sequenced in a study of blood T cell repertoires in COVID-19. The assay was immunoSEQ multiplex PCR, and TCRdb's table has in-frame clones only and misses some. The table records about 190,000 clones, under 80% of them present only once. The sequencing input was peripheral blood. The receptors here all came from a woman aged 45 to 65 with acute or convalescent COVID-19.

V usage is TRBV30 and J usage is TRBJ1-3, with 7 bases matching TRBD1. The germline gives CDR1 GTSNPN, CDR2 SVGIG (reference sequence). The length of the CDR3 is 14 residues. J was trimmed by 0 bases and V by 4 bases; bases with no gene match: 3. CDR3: CAWTSGGSGNTIYF. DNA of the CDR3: TGTGCCTGGACCTCAGGGGGCTCTGGAAACACCATATATTTT.

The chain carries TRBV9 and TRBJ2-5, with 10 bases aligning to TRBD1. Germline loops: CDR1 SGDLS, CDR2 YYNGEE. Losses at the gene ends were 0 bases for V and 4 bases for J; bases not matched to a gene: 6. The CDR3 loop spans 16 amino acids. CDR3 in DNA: TGTGCCAGCAGCGTAGGGGGACAGGGGATGAGAGAGACCCAGTACTTC. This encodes CASSVGGQGMRETQYF. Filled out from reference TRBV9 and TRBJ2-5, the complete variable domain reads DSGVTQTPKHLITATGQRVTLRCSPRSGDLSVYWYQQSLDQGLQFLIQYYNGEERAKGNILERFSAQQFPDLHSELNLSSLELGDSALYFCASSVGGQGMRETQYFGPGTRLLVL.

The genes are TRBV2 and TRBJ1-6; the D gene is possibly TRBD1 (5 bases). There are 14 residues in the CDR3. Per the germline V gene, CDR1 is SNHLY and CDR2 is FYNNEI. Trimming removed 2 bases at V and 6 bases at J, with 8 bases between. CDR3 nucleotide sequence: TGTGCCAGCAGTGAATCGGGGGGTAATTCACCCCTCCACTTT. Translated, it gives CASSESGGNSPLHF.

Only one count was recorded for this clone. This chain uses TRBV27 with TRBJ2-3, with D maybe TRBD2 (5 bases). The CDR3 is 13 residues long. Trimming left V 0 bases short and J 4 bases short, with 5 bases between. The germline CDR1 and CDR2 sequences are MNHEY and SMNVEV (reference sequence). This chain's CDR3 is CASSLSRADTQYF. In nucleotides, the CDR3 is TGTGCCAGCAGTTTATCGAGGGCAGATACGCAGTATTTT.

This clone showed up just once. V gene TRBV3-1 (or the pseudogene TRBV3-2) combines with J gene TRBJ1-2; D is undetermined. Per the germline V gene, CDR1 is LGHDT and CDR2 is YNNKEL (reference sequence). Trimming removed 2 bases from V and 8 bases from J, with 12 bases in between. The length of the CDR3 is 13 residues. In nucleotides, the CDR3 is TGTGCCAGCAGCCAATACGATGGAGACGGCTACACCTTC. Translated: CASSQYDGDGYTF.

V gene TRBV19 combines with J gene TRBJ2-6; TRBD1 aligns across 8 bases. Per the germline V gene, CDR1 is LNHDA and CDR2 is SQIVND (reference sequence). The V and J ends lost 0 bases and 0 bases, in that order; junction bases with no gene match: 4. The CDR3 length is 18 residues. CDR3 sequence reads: CASSIDPGGASGANVLTF. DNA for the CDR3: TGTGCCAGTAGTATAGATCCAGGGGGCGCCTCTGGGGCCAACGTCCTGACTTTC.

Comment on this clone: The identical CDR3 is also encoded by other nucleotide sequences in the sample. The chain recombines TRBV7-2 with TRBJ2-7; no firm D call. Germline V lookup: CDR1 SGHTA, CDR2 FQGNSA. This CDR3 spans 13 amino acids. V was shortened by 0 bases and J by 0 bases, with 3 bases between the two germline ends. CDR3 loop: CASSLASSYEQYF. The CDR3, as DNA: TGTGCCAGCAGCTTAGCCTCCTCCTACGAGCAGTACTTC.

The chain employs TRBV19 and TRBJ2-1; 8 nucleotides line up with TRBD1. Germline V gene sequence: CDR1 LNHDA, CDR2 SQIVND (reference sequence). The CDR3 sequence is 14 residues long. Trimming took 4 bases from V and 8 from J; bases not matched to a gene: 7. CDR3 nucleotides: TGTGCCAGTAGTACTAGACAGGGGAGTCATGAGCAGTTCTTC. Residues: CASSTRQGSHEQFF.

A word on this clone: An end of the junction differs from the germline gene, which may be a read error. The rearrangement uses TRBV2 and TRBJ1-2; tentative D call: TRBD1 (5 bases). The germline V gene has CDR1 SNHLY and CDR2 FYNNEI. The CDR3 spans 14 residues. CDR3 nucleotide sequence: TGTGCCAGCAGGGAAGGACATTTTAACTATGGCTACACCTTC. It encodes CASREGHFNYGYTF.

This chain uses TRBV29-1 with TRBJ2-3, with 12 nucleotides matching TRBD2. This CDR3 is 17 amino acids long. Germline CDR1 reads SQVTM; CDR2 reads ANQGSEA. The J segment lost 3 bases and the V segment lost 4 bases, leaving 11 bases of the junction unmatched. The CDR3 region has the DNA TGCAGCGTTGCCGGGGCGACTAGCGGGAGTGGGACAGATACGCAGTATTTT. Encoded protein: CSVAGATSGSGTDTQYF.

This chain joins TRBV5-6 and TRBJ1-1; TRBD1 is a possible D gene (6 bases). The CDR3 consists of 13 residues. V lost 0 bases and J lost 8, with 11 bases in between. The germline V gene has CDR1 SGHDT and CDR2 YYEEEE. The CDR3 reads CASSLEQGLEAFF. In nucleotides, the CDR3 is TGTGCCAGCAGCTTGGAACAGGGCTTGGAAGCTTTCTTT. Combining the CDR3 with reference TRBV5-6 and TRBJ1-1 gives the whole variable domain DAGVTQSPTHLIKTRGQQVTLRCSPKSGHDTVSWYQQALGQGPQFIFQYYEEEERQRGNFPDRFSGHQFPNYSSELNVNALLLGDSALYLCASSLEQGLEAFFGQGTRLTVV.

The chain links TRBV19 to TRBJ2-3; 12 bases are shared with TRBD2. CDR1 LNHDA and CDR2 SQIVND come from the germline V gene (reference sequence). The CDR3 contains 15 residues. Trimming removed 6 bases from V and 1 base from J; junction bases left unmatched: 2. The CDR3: CASRGLAGRTDTQYF. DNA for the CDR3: TGTGCCAGTAGGGGACTAGCGGGCCGCACAGATACGCAGTATTTT.

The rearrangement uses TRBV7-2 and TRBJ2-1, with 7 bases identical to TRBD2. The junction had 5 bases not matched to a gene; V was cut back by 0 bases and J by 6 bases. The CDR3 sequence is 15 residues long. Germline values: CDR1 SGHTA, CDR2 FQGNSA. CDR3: CASSLAGGITNEQFF. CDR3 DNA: TGTGCCAGCAGCTTAGCGGGAGGGATTACCAATGAGCAGTTCTTC.

CDR3 loop: CASSLVSTDTQYF. The CDR3 bases are TGTGCCAGCAGCTTAGTCAGTACAGATACGCAGTATTTT. This chain uses TRBV7-7 with TRBJ2-3; D gene uncertain. Trimming took 1 base from V and 3 from J, leaving 5 bases between them. The CDR3 contains 13 residues. Germline CDR1 and CDR2: SSHAT and FNYEAQ (reference sequence). Together with reference TRBV7-7 and TRBJ2-3, the CDR3 gives the full variable domain: GAGVSQSPRYKVTKRGQDVTLRCDPISSHATLYWYQQALGQGPEFLTYFNYEAQPDKSGLPSDRFSAERPEGSISTLTIQRTEQRDSAMYRCASSLVSTDTQYFGPGTRLTVL.

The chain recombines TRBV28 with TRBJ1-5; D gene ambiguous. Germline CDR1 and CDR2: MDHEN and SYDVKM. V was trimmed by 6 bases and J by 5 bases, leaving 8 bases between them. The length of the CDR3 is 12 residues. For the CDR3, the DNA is TGTGCCAGCAGCTCCCTGTATCAGCCCCAGCATTTT. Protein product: CASSSLYQPQHF. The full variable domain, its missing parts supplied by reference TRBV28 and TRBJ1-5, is DVKVTQSSRYLVKRTGEKVFLECVQDMDHENMFWYRQDPGLGLRLIYFSYDVKMKEKGDIPEGYSVSREKKERFSLILESASTNQTSMYLCASSSLYQPQHFGDGTRLSIL.

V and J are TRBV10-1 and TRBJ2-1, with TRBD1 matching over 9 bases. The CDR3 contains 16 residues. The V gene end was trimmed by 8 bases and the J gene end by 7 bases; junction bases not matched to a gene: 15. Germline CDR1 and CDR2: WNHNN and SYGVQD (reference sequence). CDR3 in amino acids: CASRASRTGVLNEQFF. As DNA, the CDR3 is TGCGCCAGCCGAGCCTCCCGGACAGGGGTTCTGAATGAGCAGTTCTTC.

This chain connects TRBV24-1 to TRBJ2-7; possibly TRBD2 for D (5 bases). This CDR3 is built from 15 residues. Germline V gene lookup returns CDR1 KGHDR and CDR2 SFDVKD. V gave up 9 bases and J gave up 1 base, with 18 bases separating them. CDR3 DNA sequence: TGTGCCACCGCGGAGGCGAGCGGCGGTTCCTACGAGCAGTACTTC. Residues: CATAEASGGSYEQYF.

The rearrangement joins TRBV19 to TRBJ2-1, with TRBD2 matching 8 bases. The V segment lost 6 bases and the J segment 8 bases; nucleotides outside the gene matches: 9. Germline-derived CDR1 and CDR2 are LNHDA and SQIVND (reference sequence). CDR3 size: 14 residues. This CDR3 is CASSRAGVIDEQFF. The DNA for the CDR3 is TGTGCCAGTAGCCGAGCGGGAGTTATCGATGAGCAGTTCTTC.

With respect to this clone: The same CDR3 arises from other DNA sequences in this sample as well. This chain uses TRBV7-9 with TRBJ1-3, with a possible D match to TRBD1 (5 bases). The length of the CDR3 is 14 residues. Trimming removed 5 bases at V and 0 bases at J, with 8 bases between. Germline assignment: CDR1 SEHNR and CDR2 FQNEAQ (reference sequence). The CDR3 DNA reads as TGTGCCAGCAGCCCGGACATCTCTGGAAACACCATATATTTT. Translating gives CASSPDISGNTIYF.

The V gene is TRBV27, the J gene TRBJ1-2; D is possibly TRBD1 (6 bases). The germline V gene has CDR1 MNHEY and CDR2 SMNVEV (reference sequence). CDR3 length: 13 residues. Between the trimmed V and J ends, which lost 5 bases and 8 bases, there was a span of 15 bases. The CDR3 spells CASSPQGLGGYTF. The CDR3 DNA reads TGTGCCAGCAGTCCCCAGGGGCTAGGGGGCTACACCTTC.

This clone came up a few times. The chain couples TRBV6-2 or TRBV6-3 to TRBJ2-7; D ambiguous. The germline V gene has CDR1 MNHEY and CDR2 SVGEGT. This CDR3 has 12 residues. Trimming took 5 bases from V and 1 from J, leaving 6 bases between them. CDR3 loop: CASSLRSYEQYF. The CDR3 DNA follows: TGTGCCAGCAGTCTTAGATCCTACGAGCAGTACTTC.

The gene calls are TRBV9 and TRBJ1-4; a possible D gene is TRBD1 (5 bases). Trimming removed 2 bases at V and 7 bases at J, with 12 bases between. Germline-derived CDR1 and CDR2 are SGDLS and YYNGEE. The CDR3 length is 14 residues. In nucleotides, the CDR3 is TGTGCCAGCAGCGTGGACGGGGGGACTGAAAAACTGTTTTTT. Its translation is CASSVDGGTEKLFF. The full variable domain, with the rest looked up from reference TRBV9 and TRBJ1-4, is DSGVTQTPKHLITATGQRVTLRCSPRSGDLSVYWYQQSLDQGLQFLIQYYNGEERAKGNILERFSAQQFPDLHSELNLSSLELGDSALYFCASSVDGGTEKLFFGSGTQLSVL.

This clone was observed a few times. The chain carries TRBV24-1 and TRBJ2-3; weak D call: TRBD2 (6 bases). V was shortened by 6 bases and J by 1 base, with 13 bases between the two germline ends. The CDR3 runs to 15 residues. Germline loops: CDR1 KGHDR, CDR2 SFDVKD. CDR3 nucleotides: TGTGCCACCAGTTGGACCGGGGGAGGCACAGATACGCAGTATTTT. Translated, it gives CATSWTGGGTDTQYF.